Reported below is one TCR beta chain. V dropped 6 bases and J dropped 0 bases, with 11 bases sitting between them. The CDR3 contains 14 residues. Germline loops: CDR1 LNHDA, CDR2 SQIVND (reference sequence). This entry comes from a study of shared clonotypes between healthy human individuals. This table comes from immunoSEQ multiplex PCR, and its TCRdb copy is limited to in-frame clones, with some not included. The data show about 1 million clones, about 77% seen once. Sequencing was carried out using memory CD4+ T cells sorted from blood. The subset denotes: CD45RA-negative fraction. The V and J genes are TRBV19 and TRBJ1-2, with D tentatively TRBD1 (5 bases). The clonotype originates from a man in his late teens or twenties in good health. CDR3 nucleotides: TGTGCCAGTAGATACGACAGAGCTAACTATGGCTACACCTTC. It is translated as CASRYDRANYGYTF.